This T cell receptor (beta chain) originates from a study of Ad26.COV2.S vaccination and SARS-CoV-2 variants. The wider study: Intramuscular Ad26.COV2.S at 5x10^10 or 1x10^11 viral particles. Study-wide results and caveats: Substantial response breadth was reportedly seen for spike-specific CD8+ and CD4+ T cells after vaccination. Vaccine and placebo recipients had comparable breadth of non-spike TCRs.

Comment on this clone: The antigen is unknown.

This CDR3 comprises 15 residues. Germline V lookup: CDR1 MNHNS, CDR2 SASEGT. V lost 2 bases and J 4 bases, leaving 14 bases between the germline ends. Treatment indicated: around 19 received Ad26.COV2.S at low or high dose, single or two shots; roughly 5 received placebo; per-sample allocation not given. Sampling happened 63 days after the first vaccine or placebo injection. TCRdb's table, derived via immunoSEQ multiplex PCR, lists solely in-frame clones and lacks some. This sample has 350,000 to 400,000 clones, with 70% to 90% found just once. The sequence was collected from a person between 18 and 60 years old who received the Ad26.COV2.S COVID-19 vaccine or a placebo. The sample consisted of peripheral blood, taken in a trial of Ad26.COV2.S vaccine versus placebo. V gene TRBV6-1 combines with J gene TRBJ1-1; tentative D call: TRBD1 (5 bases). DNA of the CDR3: TGTGCCAGCAGTGAAACCCAGGGTGGTGGCACTGAAGCTTTCTTT. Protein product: CASSETQGGGTEAFF.